The entry below gives a single T cell receptor beta chain sequence along with its context. No cognate antigen has been identified for it. No much larger clone is present one base from it, and per-base qualities are unavailable. The immunoSEQ Assay, a bias-controlled multiplex PCR, was used to amplify TCRbeta CDR3 regions from genomic DNA. Concerning the study's data processing: The number of nucleated cells in each sample was estimated by amplification of reference gene primers within the assay. To quantify the absolute abundance of each unique TCRbeta CDR3 rearrangement, sequence reads were collapsed and filtered. For each sample, productive Simpson clonality was calculated as the square root of Simpson's diversity index over productive rearrangements. TCRdb stores this immuneACCESS table with in-frame sequences only. Part of the clones is absent; in the studies checked, under half of the shortfall reflects unresolved V genes, and no reason is known for the rest. D and trimming come from the DNA, and the V and J calls and clone size come from that table. This sample comprises 70,000 or so clones, roughly 73% of them detected only once. The leading ten clones occupy more than 40% of the sample.

This record belongs to a study of blood T cell repertoires in COVID-19 (dated by TCRdb to about 2020). For context, the study as a whole: The collaborator samples originated in the United States, Italy and Spain and spanned the acute and convalescent phases of COVID-19. The repertoires were released in a freely available public database intended as a resource for research on the immune response to SARS-CoV-2. Samples were obtained from the ongoing ImmuneRACE study (first 160 participants) and from some 1,200 subjects provided by 6 global collaborators. Where available, HLA class I and class II types were taken from metadata supplied by the sample provider and were not determined by assay-based typing. The prospective study material was composed of cDNA or gDNA derived from T cells, B-cell-depleted T cells, or PBMCs. Nearly every sample came with metadata listing a de-identified subject ID, COVID-19 status, age in years and sex. The dataset comprised deeply sampled blood TCRbeta repertoires from subjects exposed to, actively infected with, or recovered from COVID-19.

General study outcomes and caveats: The amount of clinical and demographic metadata varied by source and participant and was provided uncurated.

Collaborating institutions collected whole blood in K2EDTA tubes following their own protocols. For TCRbeta analysis, collaborators shipped samples as frozen whole blood, isolated PBMCs, or DNA extracted from either of those sample types. The germline V gene yields SGHTA for CDR1 and FQGNSA for CDR2. Including the terminal cysteine and phenylalanine, the CDR3 comprises 15 residues. Only CDR3 DNA is held: 45 bases, read in frame from base 1. V lost 4 bases and J lost 5 bases, and the count of bases not matched to a germline gene is 7. This TCR derives from a human donor in a cohort sampled during active COVID-19. Input material: peripheral blood. The chain employs TRBV7-2 and TRBJ2-1; 8 central nucleotides agree with TRBD1. CDR3 reads: CASSSMGQVDNEQFF. Here is the DNA: TGTGCCAGCAGCTCAATGGGACAGGTTGACAATGAGCAGTTCTTC.